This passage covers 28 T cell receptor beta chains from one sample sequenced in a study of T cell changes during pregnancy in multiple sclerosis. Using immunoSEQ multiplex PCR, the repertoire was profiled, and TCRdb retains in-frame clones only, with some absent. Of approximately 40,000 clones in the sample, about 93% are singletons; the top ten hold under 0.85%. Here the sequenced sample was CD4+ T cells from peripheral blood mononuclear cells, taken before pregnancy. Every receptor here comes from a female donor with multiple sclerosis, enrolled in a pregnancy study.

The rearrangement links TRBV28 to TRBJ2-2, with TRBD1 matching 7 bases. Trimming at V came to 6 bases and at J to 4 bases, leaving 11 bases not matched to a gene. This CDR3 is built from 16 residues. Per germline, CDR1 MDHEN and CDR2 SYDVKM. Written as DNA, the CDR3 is TGTGCCAGCAGACCCGTGAGGGGGCGTTCCACCGGGGAGCTGTTTTTT. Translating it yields CASRPVRGRSTGELFF.

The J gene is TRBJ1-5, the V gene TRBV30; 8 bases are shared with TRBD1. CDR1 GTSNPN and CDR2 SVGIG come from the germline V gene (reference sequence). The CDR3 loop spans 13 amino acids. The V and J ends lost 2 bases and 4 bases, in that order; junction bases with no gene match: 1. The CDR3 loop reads CAWSHRGNQPQHF. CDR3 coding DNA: TGTGCCTGGAGTCACAGGGGGAATCAGCCCCAGCATTTT.

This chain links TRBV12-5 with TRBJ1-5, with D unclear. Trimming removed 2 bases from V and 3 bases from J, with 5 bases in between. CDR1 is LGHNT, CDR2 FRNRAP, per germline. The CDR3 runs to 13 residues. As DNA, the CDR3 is TGTGCTAGTGGTTTGCCTCCCAATCAGCCCCAGCATTTT. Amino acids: CASGLPPNQPQHF.

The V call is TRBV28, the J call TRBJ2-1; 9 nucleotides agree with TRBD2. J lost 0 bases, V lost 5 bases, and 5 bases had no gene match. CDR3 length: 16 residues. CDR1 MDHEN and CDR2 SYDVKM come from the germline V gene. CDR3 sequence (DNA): TGTGCCAGCAGTCCAAGACTAGCGGACTCCTACAATGAGCAGTTCTTC. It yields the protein CASSPRLADSYNEQFF. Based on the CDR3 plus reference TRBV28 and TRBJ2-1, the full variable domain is DVKVTQSSRYLVKRTGEKVFLECVQDMDHENMFWYRQDPGLGLRLIYFSYDVKMKEKGDIPEGYSVSREKKERFSLILESASTNQTSMYLCASSPRLADSYNEQFFGPGTRLTVL.

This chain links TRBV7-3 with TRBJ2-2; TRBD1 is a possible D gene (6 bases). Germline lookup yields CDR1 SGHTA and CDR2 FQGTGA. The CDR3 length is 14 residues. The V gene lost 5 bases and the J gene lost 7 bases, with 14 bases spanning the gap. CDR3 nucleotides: TGTGCCAGCAGCAAACAGGGATTAGTCGGGGAGCTGTTTTTT. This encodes CASSKQGLVGELFF.

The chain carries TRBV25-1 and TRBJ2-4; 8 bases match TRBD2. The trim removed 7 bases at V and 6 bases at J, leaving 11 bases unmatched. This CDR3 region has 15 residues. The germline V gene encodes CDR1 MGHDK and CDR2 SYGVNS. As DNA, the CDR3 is TGTGCCAGCACTTCGACCCACCTAGCGGGAAACATTCAGTACTTC. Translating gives CASTSTHLAGNIQYF.

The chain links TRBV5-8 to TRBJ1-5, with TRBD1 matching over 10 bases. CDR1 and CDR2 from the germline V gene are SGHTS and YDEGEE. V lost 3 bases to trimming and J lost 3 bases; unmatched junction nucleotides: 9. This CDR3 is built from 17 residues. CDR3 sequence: CASSSGTGAFTNQPQHF. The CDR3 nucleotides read TGTGCCAGCAGCTCCGGGACAGGGGCCTTCACCAATCAGCCCCAGCATTTT.

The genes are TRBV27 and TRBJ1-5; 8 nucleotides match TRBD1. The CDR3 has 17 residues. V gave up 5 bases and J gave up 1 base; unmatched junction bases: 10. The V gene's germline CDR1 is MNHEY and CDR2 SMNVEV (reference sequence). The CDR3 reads CASSLSGQGGSNQPQHF. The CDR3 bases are TGTGCCAGCAGTCTAAGCGGACAGGGAGGGAGCAATCAGCCCCAGCATTTT.

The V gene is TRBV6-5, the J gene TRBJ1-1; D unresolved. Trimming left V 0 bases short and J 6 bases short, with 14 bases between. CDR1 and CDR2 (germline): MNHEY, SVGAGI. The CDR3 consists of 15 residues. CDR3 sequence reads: CASSYSGSKLSEAFF. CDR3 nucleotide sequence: TGTGCCAGCAGTTACTCGGGCAGTAAGTTGTCTGAAGCTTTCTTT.

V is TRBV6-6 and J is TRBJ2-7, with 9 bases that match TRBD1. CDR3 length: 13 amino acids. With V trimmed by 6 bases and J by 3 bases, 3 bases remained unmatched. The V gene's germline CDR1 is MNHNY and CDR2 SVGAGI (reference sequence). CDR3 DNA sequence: TGTGCCAGCAGCAGGGACAGGGACTACGAGCAGTACTTC. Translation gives CASSRDRDYEQYF.

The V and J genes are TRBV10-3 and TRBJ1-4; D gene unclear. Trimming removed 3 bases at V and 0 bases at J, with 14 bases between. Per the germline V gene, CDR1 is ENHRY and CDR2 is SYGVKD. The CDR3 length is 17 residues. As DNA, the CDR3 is TGTGCCATCAGTGACGGGCCGGGGTTCGCAACTAATGAAAAACTGTTTTTT. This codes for CAISDGPGFATNEKLFF.

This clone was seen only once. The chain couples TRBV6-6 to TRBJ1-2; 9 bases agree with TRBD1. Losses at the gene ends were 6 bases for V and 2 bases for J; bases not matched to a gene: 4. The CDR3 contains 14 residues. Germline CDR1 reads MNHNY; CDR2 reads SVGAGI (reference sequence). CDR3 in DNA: TGTGCCAGCAGCGATGGACAGGGGAACTATGGCTACACCTTC. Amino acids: CASSDGQGNYGYTF.

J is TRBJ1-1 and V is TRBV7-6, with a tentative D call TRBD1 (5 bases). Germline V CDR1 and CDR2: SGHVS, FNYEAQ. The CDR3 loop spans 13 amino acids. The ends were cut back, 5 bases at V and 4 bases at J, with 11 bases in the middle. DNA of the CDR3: TGTGCCAGCAGCCCCCTGGGGGGCACTGAAGCTTTCTTT. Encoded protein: CASSPLGGTEAFF.

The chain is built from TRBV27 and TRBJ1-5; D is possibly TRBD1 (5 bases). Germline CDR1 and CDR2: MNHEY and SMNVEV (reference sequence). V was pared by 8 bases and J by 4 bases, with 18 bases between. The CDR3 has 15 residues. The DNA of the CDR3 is TGTGCCAGCCGTAGGGGCAGGTGGTTTAATCAGCCCCAGCATTTT. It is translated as CASRRGRWFNQPQHF.

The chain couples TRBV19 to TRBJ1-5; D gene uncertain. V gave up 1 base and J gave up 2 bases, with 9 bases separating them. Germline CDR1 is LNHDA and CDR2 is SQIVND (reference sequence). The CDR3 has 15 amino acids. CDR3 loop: CASSIAGVGNQPQHF. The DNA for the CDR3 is TGTGCCAGTAGTATAGCCGGGGTTGGCAATCAGCCCCAGCATTTT.

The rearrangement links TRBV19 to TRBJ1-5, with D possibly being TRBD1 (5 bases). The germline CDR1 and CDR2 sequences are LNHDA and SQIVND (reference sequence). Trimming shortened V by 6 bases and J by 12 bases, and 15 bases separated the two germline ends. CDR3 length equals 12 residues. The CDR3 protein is CASSPTGIYQHF. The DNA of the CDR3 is TGTGCCAGTAGCCCTACAGGCATTTACCAGCATTTT.

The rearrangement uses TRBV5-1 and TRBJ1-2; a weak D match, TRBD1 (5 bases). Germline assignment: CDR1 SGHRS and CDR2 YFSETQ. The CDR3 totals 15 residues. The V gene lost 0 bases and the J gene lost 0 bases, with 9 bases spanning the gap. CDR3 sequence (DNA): TGCGCCAGCAGCTTGGGGGGCCAGTCTAACTATGGCTACACCTTC. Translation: CASSLGGQSNYGYTF.

Here the CDR3 reads CASSHATGGGNYGYTF. The CDR3 DNA sequence: TGCGCCAGCAGCCACGCTACAGGGGGGGGAAACTATGGCTACACCTTC. This rearrangement joins TRBV4-1 to TRBJ1-2; 8 bases align to TRBD1. The CDR3 contains 16 residues. Germline V lookup: CDR1 MGHRA, CDR2 YSYEKL. V shed 3 bases and J 2 bases; nucleotides not matched to a gene: 8.

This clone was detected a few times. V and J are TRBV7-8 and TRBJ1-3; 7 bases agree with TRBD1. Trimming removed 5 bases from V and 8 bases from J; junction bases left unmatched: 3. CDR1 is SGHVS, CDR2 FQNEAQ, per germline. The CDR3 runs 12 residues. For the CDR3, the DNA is TGTGCCAGCAGCCGGGACAGAGACACCATATATTTT. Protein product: CASSRDRDTIYF.

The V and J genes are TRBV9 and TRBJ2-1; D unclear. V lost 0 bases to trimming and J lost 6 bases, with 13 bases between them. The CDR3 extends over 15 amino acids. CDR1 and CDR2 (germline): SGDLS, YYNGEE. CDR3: CASSVEPARPNEQFF. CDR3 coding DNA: TGTGCCAGCAGCGTAGAGCCTGCCAGGCCCAATGAGCAGTTCTTC.

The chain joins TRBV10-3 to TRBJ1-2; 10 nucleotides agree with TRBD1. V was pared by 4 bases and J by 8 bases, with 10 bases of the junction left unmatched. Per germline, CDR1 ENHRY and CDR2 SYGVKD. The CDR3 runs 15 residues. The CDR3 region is CAISARIPTGGGYTF. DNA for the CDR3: TGTGCCATCAGTGCAAGGATCCCGACAGGGGGCGGCTACACCTTC.

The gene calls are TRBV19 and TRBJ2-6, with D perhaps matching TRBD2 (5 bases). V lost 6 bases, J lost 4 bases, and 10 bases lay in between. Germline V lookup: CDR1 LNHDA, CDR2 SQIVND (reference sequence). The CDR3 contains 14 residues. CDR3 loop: CASRNTGGANVLTF. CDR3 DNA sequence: TGTGCCAGTAGAAATACGGGAGGGGCCAACGTCCTGACTTTC.

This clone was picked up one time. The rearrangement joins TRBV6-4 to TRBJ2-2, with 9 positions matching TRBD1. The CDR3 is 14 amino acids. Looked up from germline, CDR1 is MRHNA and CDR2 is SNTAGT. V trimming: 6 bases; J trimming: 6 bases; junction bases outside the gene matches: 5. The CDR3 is CASSSDRGAGELFF. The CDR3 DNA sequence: TGTGCCAGCAGCTCGGACAGGGGTGCCGGGGAGCTGTTTTTT.

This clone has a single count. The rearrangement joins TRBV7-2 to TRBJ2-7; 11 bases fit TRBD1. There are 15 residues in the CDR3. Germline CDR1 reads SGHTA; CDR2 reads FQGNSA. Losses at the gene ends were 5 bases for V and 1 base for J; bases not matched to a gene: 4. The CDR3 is CASSLGTGGSYEQYF. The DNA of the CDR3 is TGTGCCAGCAGCCTGGGGACAGGGGGTTCCTACGAGCAGTACTTC. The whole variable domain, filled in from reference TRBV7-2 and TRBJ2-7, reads GAGVSQSPSNKVTEKGKDVELRCDPISGHTALYWYRQSLGQGLEFLIYFQGNSAPDKSGLPSDRFSAERTGGSVSTLTIQRTQQEDSAVYLCASSLGTGGSYEQYFGPGTRLTVT.

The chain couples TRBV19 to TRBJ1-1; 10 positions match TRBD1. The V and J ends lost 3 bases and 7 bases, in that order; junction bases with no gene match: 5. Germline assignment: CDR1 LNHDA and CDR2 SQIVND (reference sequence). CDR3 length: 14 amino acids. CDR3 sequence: CASSIRDRGGEAFF. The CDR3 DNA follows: TGTGCCAGTAGTATCCGGGACAGGGGTGGTGAAGCTTTCTTT.

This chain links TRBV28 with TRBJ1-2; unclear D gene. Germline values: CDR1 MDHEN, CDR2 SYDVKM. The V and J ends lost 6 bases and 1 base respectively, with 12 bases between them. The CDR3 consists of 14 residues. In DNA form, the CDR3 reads TGTGCCAGCAGCTCCTTCCCCGTTAACTATGGCTACACCTTC. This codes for CASSSFPVNYGYTF.

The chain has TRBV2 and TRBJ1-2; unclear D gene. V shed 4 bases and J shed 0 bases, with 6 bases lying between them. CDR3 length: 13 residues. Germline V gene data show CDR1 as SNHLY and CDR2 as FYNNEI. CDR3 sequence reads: CASSVGANYGYTF. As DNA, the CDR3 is TGTGCCAGCAGTGTAGGAGCTAACTATGGCTACACCTTC.

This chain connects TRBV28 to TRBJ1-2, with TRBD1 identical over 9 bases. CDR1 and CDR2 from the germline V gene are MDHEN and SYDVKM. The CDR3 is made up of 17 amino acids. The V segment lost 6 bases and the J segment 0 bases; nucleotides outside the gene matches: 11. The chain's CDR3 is CASSSDRGAPSNYGYTF. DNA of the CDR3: TGTGCCAGCAGCTCGGACAGGGGAGCCCCCTCTAACTATGGCTACACCTTC.